This TCR beta chain was captured in a study of blood T cell repertoires in COVID-19 (dated by TCRdb to about 2020). For the study in its entirety: Samples covering the acute and convalescent phases of COVID-19 were provided by collaborators in the United States, Italy and Spain. The dataset comprised deeply sampled blood TCRbeta repertoires from subjects exposed to, actively infected with, or recovered from COVID-19. The prospective study material was composed of cDNA or gDNA derived from T cells, B-cell-depleted T cells, or PBMCs. Samples were obtained from the ongoing ImmuneRACE study (first 160 participants) and from roughly 1,300 subjects provided by 6 global collaborators. Where available, HLA class I and class II types were obtained from metadata supplied by the sample provider rather than from assay-based typing. The repertoires were released in a freely available public database meant as a resource for research on the immune response to SARS-CoV-2. Sample metadata almost always included a de-identified subject ID, COVID-19 status, age in years and sex.

A note on this clone: No antigen is known for it. The record has no base qualities; no much larger clone is one base away.

Overall study results and their limits: Clinical and demographic metadata were provided uncurated, with the amount varying by source and participant.

Trimming removed 3 bases from V and 0 bases from J; the gene matches leave 9 bases unexplained. The CDR3 covers 16 residues, taking in both the cysteine and the phenylalanine. The entry retains the CDR3 DNA only, 48 bases that are in frame from base 1. The germline V gene specifies SGHDT as CDR1 and YYEEEE as CDR2. The immunoSEQ Assay, a bias-controlled multiplex PCR, was used to amplify TCRbeta CDR3 regions from genomic DNA. The authors' analysis ran thus. The number of nucleated cells in each sample was estimated by amplification of reference gene primers within the assay. To quantify the absolute abundance of each unique TCRbeta CDR3 rearrangement, sequence reads were collapsed and filtered. For each sample, productive Simpson clonality was calculated by taking the square root of Simpson's diversity index across productive rearrangements. The table comes from immuneACCESS by way of TCRdb, which keeps in-frame sequences with V and J called. Part of the clones is missing from these tables; in studies checked, under half for an unresolved V gene and the rest for unknown reasons. V, J and clone size are those of that table, while D and trimming were read from the DNA. Recorded for this sample are fewer than 120,000 clones; around 74% of them occurred a single time. Of the sample, 6.5% to 8.5% is held by the ten largest clones.

Each collaborating institution followed its own protocols to collect whole blood in K2EDTA tubes. For TCRbeta analysis, collaborators shipped samples as frozen whole blood, isolated PBMCs, or DNA extracted from either of those sample types. Sequenced: peripheral blood. Rearrangement joined TRBV5-6 to TRBJ2-7, with TRBD1 identical over 7 junction bases. The clonotype comes from a woman in her sixties with acute or convalescent COVID-19. CDR3 region: CASSWDRRYNSYEQYF. The sequenced DNA is TGTGCCAGCAGCTGGGACAGACGGTACAACTCCTACGAGCAGTACTTC.